What follows is one TCR beta chain and its context. All patients experienced relapse after autologous stem cell transplantation, and brentuximab vedotin exposure was variable. The sample is drawn from a study of PD-1 blockade in classical Hodgkin lymphoma. The repertoire was sequenced with immunoSEQ multiplex PCR; TCRdb's copy has only in-frame clones and lacks some. There are roughly 70,000 clones in the sample; 60% to 80% occur only once, and approximately 9.1% lies in the top ten. This sample comprised peripheral blood mononuclear cells (PBMCs), obtained before the second cycle of nivolumab. The receptor comes from a human donor with classical Hodgkin lymphoma.

This chain's CDR3 is CASKVSNTEAFF. Here the CDR3 DNA reads TGTGCCAGTAAGGTGTCGAACACTGAAGCTTTCTTT. J is TRBJ1-1 and V is TRBV19; the D is unclear. The length of the CDR3 is 12 residues. CDR1 and CDR2 (germline): LNHDA, SQIVND (reference sequence). The V and J ends lost 7 bases and 1 base respectively, with 7 bases between them.